This T cell receptor beta chain appears in the sequencing data of a study of blood T cell repertoires in COVID-19. Looked up from germline, CDR1 is SGHVS and CDR2 is FQNEAQ. This CDR3 comprises 13 residues. Between the trimmed V and J ends, which lost 4 bases and 8 bases, there was a span of 11 bases. The data were produced by immunoSEQ multiplex PCR, yet TCRdb's version contains in-frame clones alone and is incomplete. The table shows approximately 440,000 clones, with 80% to 95% occurring only once. The receptor's source is a man younger than 35 who had recovered from COVID-19. The sample consisted of PBMCs or T cells enriched from blood (not recorded which). The V and J genes are TRBV7-8 and TRBJ1-4, with D unclear. The CDR3 spells CASSSQISEKLFF. Written as DNA, the CDR3 is TGTGCCAGCAGCTCACAGATATCGGAAAAACTGTTTTTT.